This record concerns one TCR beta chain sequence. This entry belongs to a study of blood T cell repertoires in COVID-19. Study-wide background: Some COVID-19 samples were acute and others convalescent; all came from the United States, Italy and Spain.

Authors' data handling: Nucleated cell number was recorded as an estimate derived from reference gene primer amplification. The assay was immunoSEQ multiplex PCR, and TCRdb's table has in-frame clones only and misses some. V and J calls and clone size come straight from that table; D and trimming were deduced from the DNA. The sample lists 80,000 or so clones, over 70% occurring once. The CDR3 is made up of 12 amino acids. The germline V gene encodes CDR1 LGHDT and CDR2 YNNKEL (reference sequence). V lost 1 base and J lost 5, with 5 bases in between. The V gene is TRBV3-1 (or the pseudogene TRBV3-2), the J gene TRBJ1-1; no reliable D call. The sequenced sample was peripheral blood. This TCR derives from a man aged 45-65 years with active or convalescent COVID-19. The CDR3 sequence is CASSQGATEAFF. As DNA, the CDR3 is TGTGCCAGCAGCCAAGGGGCGACTGAAGCTTTCTTT.